This T cell receptor (beta chain) comes out of a study of long-term antiretroviral therapy in people with HIV. The overall study: Some samples came about a decade before the 2015 immediate-ART recommendation, and these were the earliest.

General study results and limits: Spans of CDR3 length were tighter for HIV repertoires than for controls. Once patients were on ART, diversity went higher but still fell short of transplant donor controls.

This CDR3 spans 11 amino acids. CDR1 DFQATT and CDR2 SNEGSKA come from the germline V gene (reference sequence). V gave up 4 bases and J gave up 3 bases, with 6 bases separating them. The samples comprised roughly 0.9-10 million cryopreserved PBMC ahead of DNA extraction. Worth noting for this clone: Its antigen is not identified.

Researchers report immunoSEQ v3.0 was run at survey level. Method: immunoSEQ multiplex PCR; TCRdb's copy keeps in-frame clones and lacks some. The sample lists about 24,000 clones, around 95% seen once, with 2.2% in the top ten. The receptor was derived from a woman aged 50 to 60 with HIV. The sample here was unsorted PBMCs, taken around 5.2 years after starting antiretroviral therapy. V usage is TRBV20-1 and J usage is TRBJ1-1; D is undetermined. Here the CDR3 DNA reads TGCAGTGCTAAAGGCCACACTGAAGCTTTCTTT. Translating gives CSAKGHTEAFF.